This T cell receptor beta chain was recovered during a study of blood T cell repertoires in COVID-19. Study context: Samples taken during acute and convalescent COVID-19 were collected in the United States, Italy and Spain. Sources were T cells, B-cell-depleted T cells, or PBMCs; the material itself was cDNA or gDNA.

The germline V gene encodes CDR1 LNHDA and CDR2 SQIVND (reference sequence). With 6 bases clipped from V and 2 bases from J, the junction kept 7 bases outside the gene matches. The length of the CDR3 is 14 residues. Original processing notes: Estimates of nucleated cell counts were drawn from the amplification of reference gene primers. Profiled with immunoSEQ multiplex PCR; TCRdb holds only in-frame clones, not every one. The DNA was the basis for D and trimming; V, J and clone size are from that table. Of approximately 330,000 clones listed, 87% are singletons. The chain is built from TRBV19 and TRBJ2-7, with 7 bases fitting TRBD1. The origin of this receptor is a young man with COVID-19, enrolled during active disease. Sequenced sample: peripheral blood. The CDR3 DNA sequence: TGTGCCAGTAGCAGGGGGTCGCTTCCCTACGAGCAGTACTTC. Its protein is CASSRGSLPYEQYF.